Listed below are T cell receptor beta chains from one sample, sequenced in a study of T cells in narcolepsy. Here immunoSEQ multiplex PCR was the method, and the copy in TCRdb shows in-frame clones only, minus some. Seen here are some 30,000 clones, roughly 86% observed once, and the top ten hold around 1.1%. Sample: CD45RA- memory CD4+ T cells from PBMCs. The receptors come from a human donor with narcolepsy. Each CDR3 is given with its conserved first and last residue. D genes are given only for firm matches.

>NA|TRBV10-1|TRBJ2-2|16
CASSESGNRNTGELFF
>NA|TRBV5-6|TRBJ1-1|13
CASSLRVTTEAFF
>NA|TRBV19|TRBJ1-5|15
CASTSGAYGNQPQHF
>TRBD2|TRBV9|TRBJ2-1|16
CASSVGMTSGRNEQFF
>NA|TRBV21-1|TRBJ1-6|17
CASSKDRCSSYNSPLHF
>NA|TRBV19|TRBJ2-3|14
CASSGLVLTDTQYF
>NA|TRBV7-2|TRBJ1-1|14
CASSFRLLGFEAFF
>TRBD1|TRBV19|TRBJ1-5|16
CASIPRTGGVIQPQHF
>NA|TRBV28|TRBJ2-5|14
CASSYGTPRETQYF
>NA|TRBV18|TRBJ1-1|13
CASSPRPNTEAFF
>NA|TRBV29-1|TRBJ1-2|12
CSGYRDNYGYTF
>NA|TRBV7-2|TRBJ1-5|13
CASSLVGGQPQHF
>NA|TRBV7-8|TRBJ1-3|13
CASSQGTGNTIYF
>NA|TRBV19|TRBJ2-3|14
CASSIGTPTDTQYF
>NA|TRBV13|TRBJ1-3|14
CASSLAGVGNTIYF
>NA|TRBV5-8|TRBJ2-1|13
CASSLVPGGEQFF
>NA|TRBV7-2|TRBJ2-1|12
CASSLQPPEQFF
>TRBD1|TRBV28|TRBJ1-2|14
CASSFIDRGWGYTF
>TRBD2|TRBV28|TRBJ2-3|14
CASTSPGGTDTQYF
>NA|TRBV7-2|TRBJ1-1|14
CASSLASLNTEAFF
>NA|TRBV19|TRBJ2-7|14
CASSSRSGVYEQYF
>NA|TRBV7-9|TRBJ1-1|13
CASKGRTYTEAFF
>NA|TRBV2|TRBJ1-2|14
CASRRALERYGYTF
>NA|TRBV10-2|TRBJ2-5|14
CASTPALLQETQYF
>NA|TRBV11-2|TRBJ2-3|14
CASSSQMFTDTQYF
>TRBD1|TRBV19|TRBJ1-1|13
CASSNRDRSEAFF
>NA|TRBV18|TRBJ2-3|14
CASSPNGAGDTQYF
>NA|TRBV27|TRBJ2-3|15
CASSSPPSGADTQYF
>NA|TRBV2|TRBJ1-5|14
CASRLDSGGQPQHF